This T cell receptor beta chain was found in a study of T cells in narcolepsy. Study summary: Donors had narcolepsy type 1 or type 2, or were healthy controls.

Germline V gene data show CDR1 as MNHEY and CDR2 as SVGAGI. The CDR3 has 14 amino acids. Trimming took 5 bases from V and 5 from J, leaving 15 bases between them. With regard to this clone: What it binds is not known.

Study observations and caveats: Healthy controls reportedly lacked the autoreactive clonotypes serially found in patients' blood. No autoreactive T cell clone sequences appeared in some memory CD4+ repertoires. Same-patient CSF and blood CD4+ T cell clonotypes included HCRT-specific and TRIB2-specific autoreactive ones.

The assay was immunoSEQ multiplex PCR, and TCRdb's table has in-frame clones only and misses some. The sample comprises around 42,000 clones, approximately 90% of which are singletons, and 1% to 1.5% rests with the top ten. Sequencing was carried out using CD45RA- memory CD4+ T cells from PBMCs. This clonotype originated in a human donor with narcolepsy. The rearrangement joins TRBV6-5 to TRBJ2-5, with a weak D call TRBD2 (5 bases). CDR3 sequence reads: CASSAPGISETQYF. CDR3 DNA: TGTGCCAGCAGTGCCCCGGGGATCAGCGAGACCCAGTACTTC.